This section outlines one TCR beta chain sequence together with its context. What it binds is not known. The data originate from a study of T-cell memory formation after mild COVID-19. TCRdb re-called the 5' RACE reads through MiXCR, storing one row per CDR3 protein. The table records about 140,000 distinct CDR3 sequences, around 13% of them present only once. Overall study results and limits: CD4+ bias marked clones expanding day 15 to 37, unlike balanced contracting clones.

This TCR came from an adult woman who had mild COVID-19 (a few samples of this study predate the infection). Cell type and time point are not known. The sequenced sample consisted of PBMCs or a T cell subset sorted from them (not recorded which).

CDR3 protein: CAIGGGSNQPQHF. In DNA, the CDR3 is TGTGCCATTGGGGGGGGGAGCAATCAGCCCCAGCATTTT. The rearrangement uses TRBV10-3 and TRBJ1-5; a weak D match, TRBD1 (5 bases). The CDR3 is 13 amino acids. Germline CDR1 is ENHRY and CDR2 is SYGVKD. V lost 9 bases, J lost 1 base, and 10 bases lay in between.